This T cell receptor beta chain derives from a study of T-cell memory formation after mild COVID-19. One entry per CDR3 protein results from TCRdb running MiXCR on the 5' RACE reads. The sample yields about 440,000 distinct CDR3 sequences, roughly 20% seen once. There are 14 residues in the CDR3. Deletions cut 4 bases from V and 5 bases from J, with 11 bases between. CDR1 is SEHNR and CDR2 is FQNEAQ in the germline V gene (reference sequence). V usage is TRBV7-9 and J usage is TRBJ1-4; D is unresolved. This TCR derives from an adult woman who had mild COVID-19 (a few samples of this study predate the infection). Cell type and time point are not known. Specimen: PBMCs or a T cell subset sorted from them (not recorded which). CDR3 DNA sequence: TGTGCCAGCAGCTGGACTGAACGCAATGAAAAACTGTTTTTT. Translation: CASSWTERNEKLFF.